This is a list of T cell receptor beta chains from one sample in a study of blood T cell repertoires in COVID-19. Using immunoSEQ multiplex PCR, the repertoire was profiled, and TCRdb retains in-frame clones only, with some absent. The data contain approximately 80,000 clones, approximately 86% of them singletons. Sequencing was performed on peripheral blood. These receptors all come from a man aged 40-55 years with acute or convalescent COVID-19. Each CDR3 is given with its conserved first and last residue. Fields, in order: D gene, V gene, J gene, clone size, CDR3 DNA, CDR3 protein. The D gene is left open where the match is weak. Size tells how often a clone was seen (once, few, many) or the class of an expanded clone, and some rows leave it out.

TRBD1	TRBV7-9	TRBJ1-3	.	TGTGCCAGCAGCTCGAGCAGAACGACAGGGGGCCTTGGAAACACCATATATTTT	CASSSSRTTGGLGNTIYF
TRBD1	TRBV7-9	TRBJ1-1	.	TGTGCCAGCAGCTTAAGCCAGGGGGCAGGAGGTGAAGCTTTCTTT	CASSLSQGAGGEAFF
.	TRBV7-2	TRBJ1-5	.	TGTGCCAGCAGCGCCCACGACACCCTGTATAGCAATCAGCCCCAGCATTTT	CASSAHDTLYSNQPQHF
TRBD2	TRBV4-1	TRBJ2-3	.	TGCGCCAGCAGCGCCGGGGGGGCGACTCCTAGCACAGATACGCAGTATTTT	CASSAGGATPSTDTQYF
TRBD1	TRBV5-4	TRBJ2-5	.	TGTGCCAGCAGCAATGGACAGGGGCGAGAGACCCAGTACTTC	CASSNGQGRETQYF
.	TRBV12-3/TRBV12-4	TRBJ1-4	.	TGTGCCAGCAGCCCGGGAGGGGGTGAAAAACTGTTTTTT	CASSPGGGEKLFF
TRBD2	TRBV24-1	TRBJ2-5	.	TGTGCCACCAGTGATTTGGAGCGGGAGGAGACCCAGTACTTC	CATSDLEREETQYF
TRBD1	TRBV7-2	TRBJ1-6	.	TGTGCCAGCAGACCCTCCGACAGGGCGTATTCACCCCTCCACTTT	CASRPSDRAYSPLHF
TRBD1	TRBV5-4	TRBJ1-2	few	TGTGCCAGCAGCTTACTGGGACAGGGGGTTGGTGGCTACACCTTC	CASSLLGQGVGGYTF
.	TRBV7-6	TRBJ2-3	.	TGTGCCAGCAGCCTGGCGCAGGGTCGTACAGATACGCAGTATTTT	CASSLAQGRTDTQYF
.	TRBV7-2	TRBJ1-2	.	TGTGCCAGCAGCTTAGTTTACAGGGAATCTAGCGGCTACACCTTC	CASSLVYRESSGYTF
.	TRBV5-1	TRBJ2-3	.	TGCGCCAGCAGCTCCCACGGCGGAGTGACAGATACGCAGTATTTT	CASSSHGGVTDTQYF
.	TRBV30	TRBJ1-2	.	TGTGCCTGGAGTGTACGGGCAGGGGCGAGTTCGGACGGCTACACCTTC	CAWSVRAGASSDGYTF
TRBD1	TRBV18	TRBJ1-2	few	TGTGCCAGCTCACCAGACGGACAGGGTAGAGGTGGCTACACCTTC	CASSPDGQGRGGYTF
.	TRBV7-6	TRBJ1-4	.	TGTGCCAGCAGCTTAGGCGGACGGGGAGCCGCTGAAAAACTGTTTTTT	CASSLGGRGAAEKLFF
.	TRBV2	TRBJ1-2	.	TGTGCCAGCAGTGAAAGCAAGCTGGTTAACTATGGCTACACCTTC	CASSESKLVNYGYTF
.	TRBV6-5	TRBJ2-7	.	TGTGCCAGCAGTCAAACACAGGCACGAGAGCAGTACTTC	CASSQTQAREQYF
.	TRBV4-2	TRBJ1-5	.	TGTGCCAGCAGCCAAGATCCACCCCAGACAGGAGGTCAGCCCCAGCATTTT	CASSQDPPQTGGQPQHF
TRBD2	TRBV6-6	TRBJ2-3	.	TGTGCCAGCAGCGTGACTAGCGGGTATGACACAGATACGCAGTATTTT	CASSVTSGYDTDTQYF
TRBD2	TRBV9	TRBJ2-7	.	TGTGCCAGCAGCGTAAGAGCGGGGGACTTAGGGGAGCAGTACTTC	CASSVRAGDLGEQYF
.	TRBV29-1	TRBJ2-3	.	TGCAGCACCAACCGACTAGGCACAGATACGCAGTATTTT	CSTNRLGTDTQYF
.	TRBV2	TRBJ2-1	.	TGTGCCAGCAGCCACGAACTAGTTTTTCCCTACAATGAGCAGTTCTTC	CASSHELVFPYNEQFF
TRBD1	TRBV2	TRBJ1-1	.	TGTGCCAGCAGTGAAGACAGGGGGAACACTGAAGCTTTCTTT	CASSEDRGNTEAFF
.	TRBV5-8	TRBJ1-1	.	TGTGCCAGCAGCTATGTCGTTTGGGGGGCTGAAGCTTTCTTT	CASSYVVWGAEAFF
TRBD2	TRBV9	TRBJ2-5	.	TGTGCCAGCAGCCCTCGGGAGGGCCAACAAGAGACCCAGTACTTC	CASSPREGQQETQYF
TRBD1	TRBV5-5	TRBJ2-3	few	TGTGCCAGCAGCTTGTTGCAGGGGGCCGGGACAGATACGCAGTATTTT	CASSLLQGAGTDTQYF
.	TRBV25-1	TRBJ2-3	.	TGTGCCATAGTGGAGACAGATACGCAGTATTTT	CAIVETDTQYF
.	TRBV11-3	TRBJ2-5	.	TGTGCCAGCAGCTTAAACTCCCAAGAGACCCAGTACTTC	CASSLNSQETQYF
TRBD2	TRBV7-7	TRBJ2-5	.	TGTGCTAGCAGCTTAATAGTTAGCGGGAGCCAAGAGACCCAGTACTTC	CASSLIVSGSQETQYF
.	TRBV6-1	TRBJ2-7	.	TGTGCCAGCAGTGAAGATTGGCACCCCTACGAGCAGTACTTC	CASSEDWHPYEQYF
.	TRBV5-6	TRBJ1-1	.	TGTGCCAGCAGCCGCGCGGCGGGGGTACGTGAGAACACTGAAGCTTTCTTT	CASSRAAGVRENTEAFF
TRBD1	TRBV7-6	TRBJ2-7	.	TGTGCCAGCAGCCGTTCGACAGGGGTCGATTACCCCTACGAGCAGTACTTC	CASSRSTGVDYPYEQYF
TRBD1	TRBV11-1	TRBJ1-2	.	TGTGCCAGCAGCTTGGGGACAGAGAAGTATGGCTACACCTTC	CASSLGTEKYGYTF
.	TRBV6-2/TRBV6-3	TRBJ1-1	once	TGTGCCAGCAGTAACCAGGTAAACACTGAAGCTTTCTTT	CASSNQVNTEAFF
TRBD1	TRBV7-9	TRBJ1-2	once	TGTGCCAGCAGCTTAGTTGGGACAGGGGTCGATGGCTACACCTTC	CASSLVGTGVDGYTF
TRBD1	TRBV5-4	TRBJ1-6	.	TGTGCCAGCAGCTTGGGGACAGGTCAGAATTCACCCCTCCACTTT	CASSLGTGQNSPLHF
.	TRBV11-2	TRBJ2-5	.	TGTGCCAGCAGCTTAGGCGGCGGACTCAGGGAGACCCAGTACTTC	CASSLGGGLRETQYF
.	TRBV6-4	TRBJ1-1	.	TGTGCCAGCAGGGCCGAACAGGGAAACACTGAAGCTTTCTTT	CASRAEQGNTEAFF
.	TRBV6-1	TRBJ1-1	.	TGTGCCAGCAGTGAAGAGAATCGCGGGGGCCGCAGATCGACTGAAGCTTTCTTT	CASSEENRGGRRSTEAFF
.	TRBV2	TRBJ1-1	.	TGTGCCAGCAGTGTAACGTACAGGGACACTGAAGCTTTCTTT	CASSVTYRDTEAFF
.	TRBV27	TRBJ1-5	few	TGTGCCAGCAGTTTCGGCAGGCAAGATCAGCCCCAGCATTTT	CASSFGRQDQPQHF
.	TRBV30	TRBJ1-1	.	TGTGCCTGGAGTGTAAGGCTGCCGGGGACTGAAGCTTTCTTT	CAWSVRLPGTEAFF
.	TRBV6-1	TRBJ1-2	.	TGTGCCAGCAGTGACCCACAGGGTTTTGACTATGGCTACACCTTC	CASSDPQGFDYGYTF
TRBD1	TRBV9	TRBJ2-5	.	TGTGCCAGCAGCGTAGCAGTTCGGGACAGGGAAGGAGAGACCCAGTACTTC	CASSVAVRDREGETQYF
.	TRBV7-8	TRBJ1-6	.	TGTGCCAGCAGCTTACGGCGGGGTAATTCACCCCTCCACTTT	CASSLRRGNSPLHF
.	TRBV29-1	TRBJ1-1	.	TGCAGCGTTGGCCCAGGGCCCATGAACACTGAAGCTTTCTTT	CSVGPGPMNTEAFF
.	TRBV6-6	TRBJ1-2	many	TGTGCCAGCAGTTACGCAGGGGACTATAACTATGGCTACACCTTC	CASSYAGDYNYGYTF
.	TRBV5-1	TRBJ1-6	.	TGCGCCAGCAGCTTTCCCCAAGCTGATTCACCCCTCCACTTT	CASSFPQADSPLHF
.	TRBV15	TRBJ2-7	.	TGTGCCACCAGCAGAGTTCCTGAGTACGAGCAGTACTTC	CATSRVPEYEQYF
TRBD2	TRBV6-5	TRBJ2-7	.	TGTGCCAGCAGGTCTAGCGGGGGCTCCTACGAGCAGTACTTC	CASRSSGGSYEQYF
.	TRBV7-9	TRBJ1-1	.	TGTGCCAGCGGCAATGTGTATACTGAAGCTTTCTTT	CASGNVYTEAFF